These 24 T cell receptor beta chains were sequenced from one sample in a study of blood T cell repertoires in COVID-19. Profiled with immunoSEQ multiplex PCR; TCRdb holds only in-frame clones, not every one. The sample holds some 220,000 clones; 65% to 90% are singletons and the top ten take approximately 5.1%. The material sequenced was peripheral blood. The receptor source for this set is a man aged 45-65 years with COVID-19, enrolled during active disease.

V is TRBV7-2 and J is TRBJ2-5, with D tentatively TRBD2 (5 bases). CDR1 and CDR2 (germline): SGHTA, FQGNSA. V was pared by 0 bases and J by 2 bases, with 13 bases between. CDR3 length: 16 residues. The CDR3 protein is CASSLASASRQETQYF. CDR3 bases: TGTGCCAGCAGCTTAGCGTCGGCTAGCAGACAAGAGACCCAGTACTTC.

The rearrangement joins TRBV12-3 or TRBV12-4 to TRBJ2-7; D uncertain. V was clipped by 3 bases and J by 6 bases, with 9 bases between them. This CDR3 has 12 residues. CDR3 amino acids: CASSLIGSEQYF. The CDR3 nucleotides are TGTGCCAGCAGTTTGATCGGGTCCGAGCAGTACTTC.

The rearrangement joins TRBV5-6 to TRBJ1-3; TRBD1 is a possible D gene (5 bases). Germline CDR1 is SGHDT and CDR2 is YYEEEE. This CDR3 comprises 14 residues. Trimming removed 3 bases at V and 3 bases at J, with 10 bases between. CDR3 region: CASSSLQGGNTIYF. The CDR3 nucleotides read TGTGCCAGCAGCTCACTCCAGGGTGGAAACACCATATATTTT.

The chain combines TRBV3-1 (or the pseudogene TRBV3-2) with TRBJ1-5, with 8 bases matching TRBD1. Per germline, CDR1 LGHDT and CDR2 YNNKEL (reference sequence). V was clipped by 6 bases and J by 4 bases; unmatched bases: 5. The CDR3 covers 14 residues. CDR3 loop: CASSFRQGNQPQHF. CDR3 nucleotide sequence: TGTGCCAGCAGTTTTCGACAGGGGAATCAGCCCCAGCATTTT.

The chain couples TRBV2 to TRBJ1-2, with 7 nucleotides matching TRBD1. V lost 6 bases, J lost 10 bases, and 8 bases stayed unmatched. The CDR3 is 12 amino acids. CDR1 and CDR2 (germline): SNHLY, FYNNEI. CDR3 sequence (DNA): TGTGCCAGCAGAAGAACAGGGGAGGTCTACACCTTC. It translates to CASRRTGEVYTF.

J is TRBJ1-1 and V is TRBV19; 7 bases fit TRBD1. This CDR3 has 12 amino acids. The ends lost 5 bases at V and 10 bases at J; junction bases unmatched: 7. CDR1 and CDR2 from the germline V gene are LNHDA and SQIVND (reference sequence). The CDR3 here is CASSVQTGRAFF. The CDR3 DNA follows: TGTGCCAGTAGTGTCCAGACAGGGAGAGCTTTCTTT.

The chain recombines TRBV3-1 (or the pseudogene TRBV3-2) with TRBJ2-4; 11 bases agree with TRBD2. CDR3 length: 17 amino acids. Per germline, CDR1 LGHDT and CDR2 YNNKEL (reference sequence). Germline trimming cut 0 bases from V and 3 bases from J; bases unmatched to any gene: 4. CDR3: CASSQDSGGAGKNIQYF. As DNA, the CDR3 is TGTGCCAGCAGCCAAGATAGCGGGGGGGCAGGCAAAAACATTCAGTACTTC.

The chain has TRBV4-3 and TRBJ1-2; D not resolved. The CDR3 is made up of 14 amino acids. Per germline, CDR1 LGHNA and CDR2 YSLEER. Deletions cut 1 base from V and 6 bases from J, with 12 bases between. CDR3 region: CASSQVRSGDGYTF. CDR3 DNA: TGCGCCAGCAGCCAAGTTCGATCAGGCGATGGCTACACCTTC.

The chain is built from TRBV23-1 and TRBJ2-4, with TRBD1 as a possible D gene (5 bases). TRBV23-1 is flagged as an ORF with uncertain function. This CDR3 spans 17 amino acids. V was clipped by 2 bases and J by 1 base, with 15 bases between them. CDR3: CASSQPRGCWAKNIQYF. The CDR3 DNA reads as TGCGCCAGCAGTCAACCTAGGGGTTGTTGGGCCAAAAACATTCAGTACTTC.

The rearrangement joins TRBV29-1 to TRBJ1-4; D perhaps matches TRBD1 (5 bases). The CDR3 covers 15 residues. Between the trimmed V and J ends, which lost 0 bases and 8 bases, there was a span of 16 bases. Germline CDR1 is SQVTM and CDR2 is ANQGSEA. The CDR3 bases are TGCAGCGTTGAAGATGGTTGGCAGGGAAGCGAAAAACTGTTTTTT. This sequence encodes CSVEDGWQGSEKLFF.

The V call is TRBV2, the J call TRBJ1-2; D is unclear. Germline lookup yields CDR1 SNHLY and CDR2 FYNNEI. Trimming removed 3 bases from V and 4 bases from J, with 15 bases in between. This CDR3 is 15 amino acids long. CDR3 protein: CASSDPGSNSYGYTF. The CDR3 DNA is TGTGCCAGCAGTGACCCGGGATCGAATAGCTATGGCTACACCTTC. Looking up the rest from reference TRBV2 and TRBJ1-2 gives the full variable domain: EPEVTQTPSHQVTQMGQEVILRCVPISNHLYFYWYRQILGQKVEFLVSFYNNEISEKSEIFDDQFSVERPDGSNFTLKIRSTKLEDSAMYFCASSDPGSNSYGYTFGSGTRLTVV.

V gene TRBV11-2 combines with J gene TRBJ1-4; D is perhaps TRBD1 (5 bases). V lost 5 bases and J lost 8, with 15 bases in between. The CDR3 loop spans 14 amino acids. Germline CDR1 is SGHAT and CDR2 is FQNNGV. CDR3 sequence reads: CASSLGRGWEKLFF. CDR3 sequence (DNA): TGTGCCAGCAGCCTAGGTAGGGGTTGGGAAAAACTGTTTTTT.

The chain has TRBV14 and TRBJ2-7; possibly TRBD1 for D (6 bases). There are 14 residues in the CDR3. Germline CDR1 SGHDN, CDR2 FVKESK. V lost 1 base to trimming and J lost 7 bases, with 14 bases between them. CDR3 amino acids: CASSQVVGAGEQYF. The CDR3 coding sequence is TGTGCCAGCAGCCAAGTTGTGGGGGCAGGGGAGCAGTACTTC.

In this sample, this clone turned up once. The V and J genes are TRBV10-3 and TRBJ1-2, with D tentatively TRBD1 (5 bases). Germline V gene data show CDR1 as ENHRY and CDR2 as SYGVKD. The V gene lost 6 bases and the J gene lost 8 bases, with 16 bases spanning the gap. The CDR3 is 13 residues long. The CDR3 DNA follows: TGTGCCATCAGCGGAGGGACGAGGGGCGGCTACACCTTC. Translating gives CAISGGTRGGYTF.

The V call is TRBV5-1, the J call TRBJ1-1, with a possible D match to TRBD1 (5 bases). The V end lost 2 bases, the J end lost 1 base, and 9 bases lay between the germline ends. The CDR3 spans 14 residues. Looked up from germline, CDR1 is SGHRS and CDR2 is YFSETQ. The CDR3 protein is CASSLPQGNTEAFF. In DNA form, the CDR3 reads TGCGCCAGCAGCTTACCCCAGGGGAACACTGAAGCTTTCTTT.

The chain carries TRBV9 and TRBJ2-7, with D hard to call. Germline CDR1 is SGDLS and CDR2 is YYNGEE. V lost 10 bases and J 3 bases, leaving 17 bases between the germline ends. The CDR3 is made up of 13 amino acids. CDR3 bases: TGTGCCGCCGCGGTGCCCATAAACTACGAGCAGTACTTC. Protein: CAAAVPINYEQYF. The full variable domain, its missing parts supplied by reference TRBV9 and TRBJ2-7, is DSGVTQTPKHLITATGQRVTLRCSPRSGDLSVYWYQQSLDQGLQFLIQYYNGEERAKGNILERFSAQQFPDLHSELNLSSLELGDSALYFCAAAVPINYEQYFGPGTRLTVT.

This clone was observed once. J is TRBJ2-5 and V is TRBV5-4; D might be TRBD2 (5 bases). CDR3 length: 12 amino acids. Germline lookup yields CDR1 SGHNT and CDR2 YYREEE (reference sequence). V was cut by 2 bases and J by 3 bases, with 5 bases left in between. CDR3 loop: CASSFGEETQYF. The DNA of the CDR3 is TGTGCCAGCAGCTTCGGGGAAGAGACCCAGTACTTC.

DNA for the CDR3: TGTGCCAGCATAGGGCTAGCGGGGGGAGTAACAGATACGCAGTATTTT. It codes for CASIGLAGGVTDTQYF. The V call is TRBV27, the J call TRBJ2-3, with TRBD2 identical over 11 bases. There are 16 residues in the CDR3. V was pared by 7 bases and J by 3 bases, with 9 bases of the junction left unmatched. The germline CDR1 and CDR2 sequences are MNHEY and SMNVEV (reference sequence).

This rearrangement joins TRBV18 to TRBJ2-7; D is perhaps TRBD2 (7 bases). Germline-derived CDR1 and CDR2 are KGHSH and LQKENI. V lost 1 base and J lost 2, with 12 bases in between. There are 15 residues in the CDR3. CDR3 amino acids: CASSPLGGDTYEQYF. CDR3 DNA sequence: TGTGCCAGCTCACCACTTGGGGGGGACACCTACGAGCAGTACTTC.

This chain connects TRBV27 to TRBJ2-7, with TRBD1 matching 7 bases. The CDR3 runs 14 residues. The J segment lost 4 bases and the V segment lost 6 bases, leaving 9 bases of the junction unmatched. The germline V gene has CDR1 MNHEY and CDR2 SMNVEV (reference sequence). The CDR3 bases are TGTGCCAGCAGACCACAGGGGTCCCCATACGAGCAGTACTTC. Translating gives CASRPQGSPYEQYF.

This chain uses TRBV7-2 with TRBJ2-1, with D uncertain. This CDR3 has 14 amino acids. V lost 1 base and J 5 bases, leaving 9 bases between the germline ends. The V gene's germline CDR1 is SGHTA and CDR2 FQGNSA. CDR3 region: CASSLGGLHNEQFF. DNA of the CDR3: TGTGCCAGCAGCTTAGGAGGTCTACACAATGAGCAGTTCTTC. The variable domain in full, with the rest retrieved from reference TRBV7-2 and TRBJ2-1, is GAGVSQSPSNKVTEKGKDVELRCDPISGHTALYWYRQSLGQGLEFLIYFQGNSAPDKSGLPSDRFSAERTGGSVSTLTIQRTQQEDSAVYLCASSLGGLHNEQFFGPGTRLTVL.

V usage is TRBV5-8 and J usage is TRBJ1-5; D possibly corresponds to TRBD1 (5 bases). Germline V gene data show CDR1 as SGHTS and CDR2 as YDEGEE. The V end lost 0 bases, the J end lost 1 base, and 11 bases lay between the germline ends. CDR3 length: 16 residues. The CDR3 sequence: CASSLGTIKSNQPQHF. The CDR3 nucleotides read TGTGCCAGCAGCTTGGGGACAATTAAGAGCAATCAGCCCCAGCATTTT.

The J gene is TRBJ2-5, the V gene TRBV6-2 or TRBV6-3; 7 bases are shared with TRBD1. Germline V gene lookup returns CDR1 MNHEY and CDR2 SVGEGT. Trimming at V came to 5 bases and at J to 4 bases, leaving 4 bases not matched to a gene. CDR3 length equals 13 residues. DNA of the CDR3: TGTGCCAGCAGTCAGGGACAGATAGAGACCCAGTACTTC. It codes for CASSQGQIETQYF.

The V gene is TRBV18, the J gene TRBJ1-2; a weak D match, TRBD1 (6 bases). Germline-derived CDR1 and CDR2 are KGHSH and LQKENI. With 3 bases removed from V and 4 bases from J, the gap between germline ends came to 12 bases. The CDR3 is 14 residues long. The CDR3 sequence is CASSPNRDGYGYTF. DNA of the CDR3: TGTGCCAGCTCACCTAACAGGGACGGCTATGGCTACACCTTC.